This TCR beta chain was obtained from a study of response to subunit inactivated influenza vaccine (dated by TCRdb to about 2018). About the study as a whole: The study used deep quantitative T cell receptor repertoire profiling to track responses to a trivalent subunit inactivated influenza vaccine.

Library prep was done by RT-PCR. Sequencing was carried out with an Illumina HiSeq 2500. TCRdb handled the public reads itself, with Q25 trimming in fastp and clone calling in MiXCR, and kept productive beta chains. Under each unique CDR3 protein, matching rows form one entry showing the most common genes and DNA. In this sample the table shows fewer than 750,000 distinct CDR3 sequences, 14% of which occur a single time. More than 9.5% of the sample is taken by the ten largest. Summary of the overall study and its limitations: The authors suggested that each seasonal influenza vaccination may recruit only a limited number of new T cells.

A few counts support this clonotype. Its antigen specificity is not known. No qualities accompany the bases; no much larger clone lies one base away. The sequenced sample was PBMCs from blood, obtained approximately 13 days after vaccination. This receptor was taken from a man in his fifties or sixties who received an inactivated influenza vaccine. Donor details come from another sample of the same person, matched by shared clones.

In nucleotide form, the sequence is TGTGCCAGCTCACCAGGGACAGGGGGTCGCACAGATACGCAGTATTTT. Translation gives CASSPGTGGRTDTQYF. The V gene is TRBV18 and the J gene is TRBJ2-3, with TRBD1 identical over 11 junction bases. According to the germline V gene, CDR1 reads KGHSH and CDR2 reads LQKENI. There are 16 amino acids in the CDR3, from cysteine to phenylalanine inclusive. The DNA shown is the 48-base CDR3, in frame from base 1. Trimming leaves V shorter by 2 bases and J shorter by 1 base, with the junction holding 2 bases beyond the gene matches.